This T cell receptor (beta chain) was identified during a study of blood T cells in healthy people across ages. Whole-study results and caveats: Long-lived donors had more naive CD4+ cells and higher diversity than aged donors. Older age coincided with a roughly linear decline in TCR beta diversity per million T cells.

For the second PCR, which ran for roughly 6 to 12 cycles, a sample-barcoded 5' primer and a J-beta primer mix were used. Every individual sample yielded 2.5 million or more paired-end reads (each containing CDR3). One entry per CDR3 protein results from TCRdb running MiXCR on the 5' RACE reads. The sample has approximately 2,000,000 distinct CDR3 sequences, 30% to 40% seen once. Of note for this clonotype: What it binds is not known.

The CDR3 runs 15 residues. Germline V lookup: CDR1 SGHTA, CDR2 FQGTGA. The germline V and J ends were trimmed by 4 bases and 4 bases, with 11 bases remaining between them. The TCR was taken from a human donor in good health. What was sequenced was blood. The J gene is TRBJ2-6, the V gene TRBV7-3; D ambiguous. For the CDR3, the DNA is TGTGCCAGCAGCTCCGACTCATACGGGGCCAACGTCCTGACTTTC. Translation: CASSSDSYGANVLTF.